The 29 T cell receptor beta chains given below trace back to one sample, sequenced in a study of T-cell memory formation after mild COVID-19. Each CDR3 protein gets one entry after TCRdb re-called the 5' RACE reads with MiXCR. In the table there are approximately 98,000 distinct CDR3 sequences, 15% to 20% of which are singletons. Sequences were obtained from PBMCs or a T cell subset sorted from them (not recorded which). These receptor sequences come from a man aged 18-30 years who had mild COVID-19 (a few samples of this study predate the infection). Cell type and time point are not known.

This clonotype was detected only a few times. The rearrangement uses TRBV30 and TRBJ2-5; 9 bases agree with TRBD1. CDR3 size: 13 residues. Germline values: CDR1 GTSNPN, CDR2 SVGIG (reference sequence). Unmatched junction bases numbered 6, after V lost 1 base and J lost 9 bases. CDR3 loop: CAWSAGQGRAQYF. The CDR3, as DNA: TGTGCCTGGAGTGCGGGACAGGGAAGGGCCCAGTACTTC.

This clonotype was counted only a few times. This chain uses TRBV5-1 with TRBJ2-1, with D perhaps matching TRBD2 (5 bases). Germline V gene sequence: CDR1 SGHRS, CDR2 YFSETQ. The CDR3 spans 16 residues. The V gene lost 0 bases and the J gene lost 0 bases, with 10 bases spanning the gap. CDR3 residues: CASSLAEGSSYNEQFF. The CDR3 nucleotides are TGCGCCAGCAGCTTGGCAGAGGGTTCCTCCTACAATGAGCAGTTCTTC.

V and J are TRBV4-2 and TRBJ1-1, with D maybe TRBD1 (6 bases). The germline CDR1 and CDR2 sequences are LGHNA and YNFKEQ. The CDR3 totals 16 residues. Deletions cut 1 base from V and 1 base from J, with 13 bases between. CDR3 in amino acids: CASSQALQGSNTEAFF. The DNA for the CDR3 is TGTGCCAGCAGCCAAGCCTTACAGGGATCGAACACTGAAGCTTTCTTT.

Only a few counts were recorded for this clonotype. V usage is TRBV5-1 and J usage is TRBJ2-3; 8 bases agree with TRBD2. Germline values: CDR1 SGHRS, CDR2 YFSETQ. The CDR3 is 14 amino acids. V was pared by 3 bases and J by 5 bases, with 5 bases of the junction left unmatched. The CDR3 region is CASSSLAGRDTQYF. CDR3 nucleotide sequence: TGCGCCAGCAGCTCGTTAGCGGGGCGAGATACGCAGTATTTT.

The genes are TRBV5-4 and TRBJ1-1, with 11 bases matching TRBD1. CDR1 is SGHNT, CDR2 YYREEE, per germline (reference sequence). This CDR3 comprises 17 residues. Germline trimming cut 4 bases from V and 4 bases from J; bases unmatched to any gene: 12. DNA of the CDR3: TGTGCCAGCAGCCGCGCCGGGACAGGGGGTTTGGGCACTGAAGCTTTCTTT. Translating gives CASSRAGTGGLGTEAFF. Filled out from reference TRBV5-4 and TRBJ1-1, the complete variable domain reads ETGVTQSPTHLIKTRGQQVTLRCSSQSGHNTVSWYQQALGQGPQFIFQYYREEENGRGNFPPRFSGLQFPNYSSELNVNALELDDSALYLCASSRAGTGGLGTEAFFGQGTRLTVV.

The CDR3 protein is CASTMIRDREGGELFF. The CDR3 nucleotides read TGTGCCAGCACAATGATCCGGGACAGGGAAGGCGGGGAGCTGTTTTTT. The chain employs TRBV2 and TRBJ2-2, with 9 bases matching TRBD1. The CDR3 is 16 residues long. CDR1 SNHLY and CDR2 FYNNEI come from the germline V gene. V lost 7 bases, J lost 7 bases, and 13 bases stayed unmatched.

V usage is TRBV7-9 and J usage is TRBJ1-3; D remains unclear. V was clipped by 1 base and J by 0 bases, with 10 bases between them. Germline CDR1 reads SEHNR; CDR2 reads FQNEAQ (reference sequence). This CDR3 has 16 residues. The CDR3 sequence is CASSLDEGRSGNTIYF. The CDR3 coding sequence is TGTGCCAGCAGCTTAGATGAGGGCCGCTCTGGAAACACCATATATTTT.

As DNA, the CDR3 is TGTGCCAGCAGCCCCGGACGGATCCTGGGTTATGAGCAGTTCTTC. It yields the protein CASSPGRILGYEQFF. This rearrangement joins TRBV4-2 to TRBJ2-1; D is unresolved. The germline CDR1 and CDR2 sequences are LGHNA and YNFKEQ. The CDR3 is 15 residues long. Trimming took 4 bases from V and 8 from J, leaving 18 bases between them.

CDR3 nucleotide sequence: TGTGCCAGTAGTATCGGCGCCTCTGGAAACACCATATATTTT. The encoded protein is CASSIGASGNTIYF. This chain connects TRBV19 to TRBJ1-3; D uncertain. The V gene's germline CDR1 is LNHDA and CDR2 SQIVND (reference sequence). The length of the CDR3 is 14 residues. V gave up 3 bases and J gave up 0 bases, with 6 bases separating them.

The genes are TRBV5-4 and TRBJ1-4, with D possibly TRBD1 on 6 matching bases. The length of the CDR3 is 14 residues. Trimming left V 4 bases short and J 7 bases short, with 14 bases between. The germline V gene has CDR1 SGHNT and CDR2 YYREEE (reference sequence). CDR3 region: CASSPRGAPEKLFF. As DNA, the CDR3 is TGTGCCAGCAGCCCGAGGGGGGCGCCTGAAAAACTGTTTTTT.

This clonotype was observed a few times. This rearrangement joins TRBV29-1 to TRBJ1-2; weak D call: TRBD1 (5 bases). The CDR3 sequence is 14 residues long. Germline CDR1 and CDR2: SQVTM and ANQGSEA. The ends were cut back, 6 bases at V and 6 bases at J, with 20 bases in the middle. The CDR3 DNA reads TGCAGCGTCGCTTCCCCTTGGGTAGGGGATGGCTACACCTTC. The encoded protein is CSVASPWVGDGYTF.

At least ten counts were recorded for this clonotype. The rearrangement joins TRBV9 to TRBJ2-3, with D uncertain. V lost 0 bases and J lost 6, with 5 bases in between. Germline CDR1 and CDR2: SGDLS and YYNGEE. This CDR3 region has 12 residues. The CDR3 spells CASSVAEDTQYF. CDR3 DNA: TGTGCCAGCAGCGTAGCGGAGGATACGCAGTATTTT. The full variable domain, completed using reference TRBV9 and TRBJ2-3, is DSGVTQTPKHLITATGQRVTLRCSPRSGDLSVYWYQQSLDQGLQFLIQYYNGEERAKGNILERFSAQQFPDLHSELNLSSLELGDSALYFCASSVAEDTQYFGPGTRLTVL.

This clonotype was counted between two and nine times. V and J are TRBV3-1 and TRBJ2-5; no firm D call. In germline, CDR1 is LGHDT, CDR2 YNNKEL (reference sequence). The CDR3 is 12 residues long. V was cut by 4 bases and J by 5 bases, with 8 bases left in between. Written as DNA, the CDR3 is TGTGCCAGCAGCCCCCCCAGGGAGACCCAGTACTTC. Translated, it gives CASSPPRETQYF.

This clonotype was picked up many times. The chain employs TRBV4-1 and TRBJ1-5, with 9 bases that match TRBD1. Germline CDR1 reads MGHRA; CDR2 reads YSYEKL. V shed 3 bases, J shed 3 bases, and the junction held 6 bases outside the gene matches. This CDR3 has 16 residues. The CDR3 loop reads CASSQPGQGPNQPQHF. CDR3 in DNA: TGCGCCAGCAGCCAGCCGGGACAGGGTCCCAATCAGCCCCAGCATTTT.

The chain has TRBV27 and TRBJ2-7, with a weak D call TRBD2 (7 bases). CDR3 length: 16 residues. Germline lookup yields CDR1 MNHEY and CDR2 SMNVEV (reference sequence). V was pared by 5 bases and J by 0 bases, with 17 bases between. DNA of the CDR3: TGTGCCAGCAGTCAACCCGGGGGGCCGGGCTCCTACGAGCAGTACGTC. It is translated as CASSQPGGPGSYEQYV.

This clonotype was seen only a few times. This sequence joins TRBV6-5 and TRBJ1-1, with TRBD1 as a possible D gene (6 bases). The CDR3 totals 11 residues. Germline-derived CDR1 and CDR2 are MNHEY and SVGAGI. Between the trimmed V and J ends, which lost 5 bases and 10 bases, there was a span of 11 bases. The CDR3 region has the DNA TGTGCCAGCAGTGAGGGGGGGGCAGCTTTCTTT. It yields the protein CASSEGGAAFF.

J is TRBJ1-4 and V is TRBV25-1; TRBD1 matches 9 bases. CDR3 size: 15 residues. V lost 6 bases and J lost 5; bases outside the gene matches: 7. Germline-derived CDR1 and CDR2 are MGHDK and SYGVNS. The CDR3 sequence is CASREDRGENEKLFF. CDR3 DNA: TGTGCCAGCAGAGAGGACAGGGGAGAAAATGAAAAACTGTTTTTT.

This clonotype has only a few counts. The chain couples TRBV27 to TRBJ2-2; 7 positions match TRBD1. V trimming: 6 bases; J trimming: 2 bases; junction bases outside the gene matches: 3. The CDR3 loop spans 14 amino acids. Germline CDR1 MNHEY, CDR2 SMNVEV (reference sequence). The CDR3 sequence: CASRGTANTGELFF. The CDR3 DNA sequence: TGTGCCAGCAGGGGGACAGCTAACACCGGGGAGCTGTTTTTT.

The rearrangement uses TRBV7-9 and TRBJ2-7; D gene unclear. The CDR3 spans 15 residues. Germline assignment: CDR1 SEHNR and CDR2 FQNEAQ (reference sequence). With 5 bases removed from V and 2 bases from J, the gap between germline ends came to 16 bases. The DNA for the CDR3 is TGTGCCAGCAGCCCACGAGGTGCCGCTGCCTACGAGCAGTACGTC. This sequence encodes CASSPRGAAAYEQYV.

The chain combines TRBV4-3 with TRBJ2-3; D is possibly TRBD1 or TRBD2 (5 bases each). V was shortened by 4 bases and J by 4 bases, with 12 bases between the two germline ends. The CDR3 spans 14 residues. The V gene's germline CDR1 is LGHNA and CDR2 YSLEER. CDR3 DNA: TGCGCCAGCAGCCCATCGGGGCGAGCAGATACGCAGTATTTT. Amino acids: CASSPSGRADTQYF.

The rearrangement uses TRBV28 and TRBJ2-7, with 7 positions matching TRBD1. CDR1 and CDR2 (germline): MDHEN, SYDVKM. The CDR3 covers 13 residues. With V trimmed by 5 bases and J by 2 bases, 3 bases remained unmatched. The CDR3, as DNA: TGTGCCAGCAGTCTCGGGACAGCCTACGAGCAGTACGTC. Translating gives CASSLGTAYEQYV.

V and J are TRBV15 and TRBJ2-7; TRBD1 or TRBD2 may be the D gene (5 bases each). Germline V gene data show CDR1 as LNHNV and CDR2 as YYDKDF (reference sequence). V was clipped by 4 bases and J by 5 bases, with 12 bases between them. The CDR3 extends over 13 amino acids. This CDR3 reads CATSTGQSDEQYF. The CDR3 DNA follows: TGTGCCACCAGCACGGGGCAATCGGACGAGCAGTACTTC.

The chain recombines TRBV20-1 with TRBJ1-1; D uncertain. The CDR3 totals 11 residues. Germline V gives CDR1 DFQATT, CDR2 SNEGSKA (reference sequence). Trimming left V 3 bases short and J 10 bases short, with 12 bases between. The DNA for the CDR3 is TGCAGTGCTAGGGCATCCCTGGGAGCTTTCTTT. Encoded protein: CSARASLGAFF.

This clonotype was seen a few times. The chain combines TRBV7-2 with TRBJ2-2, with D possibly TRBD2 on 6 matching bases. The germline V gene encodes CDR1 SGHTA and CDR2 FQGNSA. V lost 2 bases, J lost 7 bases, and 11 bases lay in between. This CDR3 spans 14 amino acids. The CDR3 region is CASSLTGGDGELFF. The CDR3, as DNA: TGTGCCAGCAGCTTAACCGGGGGTGACGGGGAGCTGTTTTTT.

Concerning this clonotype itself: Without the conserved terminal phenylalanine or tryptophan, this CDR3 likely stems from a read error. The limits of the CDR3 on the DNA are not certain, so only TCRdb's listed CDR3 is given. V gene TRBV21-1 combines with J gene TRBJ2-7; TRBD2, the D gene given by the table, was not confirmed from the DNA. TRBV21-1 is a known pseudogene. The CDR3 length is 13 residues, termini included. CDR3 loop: CASNHFRCQVQYL.

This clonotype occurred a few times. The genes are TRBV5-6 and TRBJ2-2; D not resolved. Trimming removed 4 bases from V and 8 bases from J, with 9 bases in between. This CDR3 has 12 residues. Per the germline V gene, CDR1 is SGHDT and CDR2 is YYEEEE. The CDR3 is CASSPGVGELFF. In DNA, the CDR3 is TGTGCCAGCAGCCCTGGTGTGGGGGAGCTGTTTTTT.

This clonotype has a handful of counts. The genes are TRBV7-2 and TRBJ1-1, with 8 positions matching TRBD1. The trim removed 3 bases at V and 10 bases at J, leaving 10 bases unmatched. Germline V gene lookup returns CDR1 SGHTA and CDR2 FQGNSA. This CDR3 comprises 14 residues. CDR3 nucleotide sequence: TGTGCCAGCAGCTTCTTGGACAGGGTGGTTGGAGCTTTCTTT. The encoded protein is CASSFLDRVVGAFF.

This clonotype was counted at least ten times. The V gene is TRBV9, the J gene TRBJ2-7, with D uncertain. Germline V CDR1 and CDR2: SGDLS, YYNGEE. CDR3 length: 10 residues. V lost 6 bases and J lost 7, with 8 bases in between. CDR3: CASKYWEQYF. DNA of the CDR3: TGTGCCAGCAAGTACTGGGAGCAGTACTTC.

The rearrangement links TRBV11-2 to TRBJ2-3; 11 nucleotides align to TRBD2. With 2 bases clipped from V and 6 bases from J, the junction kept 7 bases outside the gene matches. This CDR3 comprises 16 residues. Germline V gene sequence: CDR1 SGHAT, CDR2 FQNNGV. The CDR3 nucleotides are TGTGCCAGCAGCTTAAGGTGGACTAGCGGGCGGGATACGCAGTATTTT. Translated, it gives CASSLRWTSGRDTQYF.